This TCR beta chain was sequenced during a study of T cells in Graves' hyperthyroidism and ophthalmopathy. A sample of blood taken at first hyperthyroidism diagnosis preceded any ophthalmopathy symptoms. The study's findings and limits: In the blood, most expanded thyroid clonotypes above 0.001 appeared as well.

RNA transcripts served as the template for amplifying TCR beta CDR3 regions. In the first-round RT-PCR of the TCR CDR3, the HTBI primer set was used. TCRdb fed the multiplex PCR reads into MiXCR, producing one record per CDR3 protein. The sample has around 300,000 distinct CDR3 sequences, roughly 13% seen once; the top ten hold roughly 7.5%. The CDR3 totals 14 residues. Germline V CDR1 and CDR2: MNHNS, SASEGT. This clonotype was found many times. The antigen is undetermined. One end of the junction varies from germline; a read error may be responsible. Sequencing used blood. The chain recombines TRBV6-1 with TRBJ1-1, with D uncertain. This sequence was found in a woman aged 25 to 39 with Graves' hyperthyroidism that later progressed to Graves' ophthalmopathy. CDR3 bases: TGTGCCAACAGTGAAGACGCAGGGAACACTGAAGCTTTCTTT. It yields the protein CANSEDAGNTEAFF.